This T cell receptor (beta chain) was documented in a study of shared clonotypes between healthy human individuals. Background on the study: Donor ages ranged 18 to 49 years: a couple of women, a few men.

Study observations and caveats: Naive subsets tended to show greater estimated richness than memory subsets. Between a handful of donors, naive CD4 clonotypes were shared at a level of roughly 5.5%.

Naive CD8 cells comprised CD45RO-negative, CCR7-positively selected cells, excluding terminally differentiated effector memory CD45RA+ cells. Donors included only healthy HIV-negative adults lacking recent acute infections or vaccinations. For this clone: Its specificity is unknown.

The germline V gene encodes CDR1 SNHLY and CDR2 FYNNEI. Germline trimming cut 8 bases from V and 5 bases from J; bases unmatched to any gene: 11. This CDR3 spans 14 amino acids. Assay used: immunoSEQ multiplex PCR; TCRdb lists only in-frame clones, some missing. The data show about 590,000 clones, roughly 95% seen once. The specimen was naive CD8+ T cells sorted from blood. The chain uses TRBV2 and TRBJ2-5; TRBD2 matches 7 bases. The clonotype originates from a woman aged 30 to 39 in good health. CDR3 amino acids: CASLGGGPYETQYF. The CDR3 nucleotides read TGTGCCAGCTTGGGGGGAGGGCCCTACGAGACCCAGTACTTC.